A single TCR beta chain is shown here with its context. The sample is drawn from a study of blood T cell repertoires in COVID-19. Study-wide context: The United States, Italy and Spain provided the acute and convalescent COVID-19 samples. Sources were T cells, B-cell-depleted T cells, or PBMCs; the material itself was cDNA or gDNA.

In the original analysis: How many nucleated cells were present was estimated from reference gene primer amplification. The assay was immunoSEQ multiplex PCR, and TCRdb's table has in-frame clones only and misses some. The D gene and trimming were derived from the DNA, and the V and J assignments and clone size from that table. The sample includes around 250,000 clones, approximately 89% of them seen just once. The CDR3 sequence is 15 residues long. V gave up 6 bases and J gave up 1 base, with 13 bases separating them. From germline, CDR1 is SNHLY and CDR2 FYNNEI. This chain connects TRBV2 to TRBJ1-5, with D perhaps matching TRBD1 (6 bases). The receptor comes from a woman in her fifties or sixties who had recovered from COVID-19. Sequences were obtained from peripheral blood. DNA of the CDR3: TGTGCCAGCAGGTTGGACAGCTTAAGCAATCAGCCCCAGCATTTT. Its translation: CASRLDSLSNQPQHF.